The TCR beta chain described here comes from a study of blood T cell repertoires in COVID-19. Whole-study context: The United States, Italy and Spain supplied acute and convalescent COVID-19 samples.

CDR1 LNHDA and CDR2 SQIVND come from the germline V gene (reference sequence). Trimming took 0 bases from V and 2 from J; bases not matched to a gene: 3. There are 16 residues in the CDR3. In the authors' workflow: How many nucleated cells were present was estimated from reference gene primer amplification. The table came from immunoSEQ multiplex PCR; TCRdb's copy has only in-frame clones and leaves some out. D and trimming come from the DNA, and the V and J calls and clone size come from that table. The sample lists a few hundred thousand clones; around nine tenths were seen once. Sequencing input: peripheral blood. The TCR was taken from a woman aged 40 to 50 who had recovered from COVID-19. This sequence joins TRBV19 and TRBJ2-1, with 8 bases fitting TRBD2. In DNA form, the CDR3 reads TGTGCCAGTAGTATAGATCGCGGGGGGACCTACAATGAGCAGTTCTTC. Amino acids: CASSIDRGGTYNEQFF. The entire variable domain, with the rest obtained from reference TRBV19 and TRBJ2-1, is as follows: DGGITQSPKYLFRKEGQNVTLSCEQNLNHDAMYWYRQDPGQGLRLIYYSQIVNDFQKGDIAEGYSVSREKKESFPLTVTSAQKNPTAFYLCASSIDRGGTYNEQFFGPGTRLTVL.